These T cell receptor beta chains were read from a single sample in a study of T-cell reconstitution after alpha-beta-depleted transplantation in children. TCRdb re-called the PCR reads with MiXCR, one entry per CDR3 protein. The table has about 490,000 distinct CDR3 sequences, roughly a tenth seen once. The sequencing here drew on PBMCs, taken before TCRalphabeta/CD19-depleted stem cell transplant. These receptors all stem from a child aged 2 to 15 with inherited bone marrow failure, due to receive a stem cell transplant. Each CDR3 is given with its conserved first and last residue. D genes are given only for firm matches. A row's size may be missing; if present it is once, few, many or a size class.

V gene: TRBV27
clone size: NA
CDR3 length: 16
D gene: TRBD2
J gene: TRBJ2-1
CDR3 DNA: TGTGCCAGCAGTTTACTCAAGGCGGGAGTATACGGTGAGCAGTTCTTC
CDR3 protein: CASSLLKAGVYGEQFF

V gene: TRBV7-9
clone size: many
CDR3 length: 13
D gene: NA
J gene: TRBJ1-1
CDR3 DNA: TGTGCCAGCAGCTTAGGAGGAGTGTCTGAAGCTTTCTTT
CDR3 protein: CASSLGGVSEAFF

V gene: TRBV4-3
clone size: many
CDR3 length: 17
D gene: NA
J gene: TRBJ2-2
CDR3 DNA: TGCGCCAGCAGCCGATACTCCGGTGGGGCGGACACCGGGGAGCTGTTTTTT
CDR3 protein: CASSRYSGGADTGELFF

V gene: TRBV19
clone size: NA
CDR3 length: 16
D gene: NA
J gene: TRBJ2-6
CDR3 DNA: TGTGCCAGTAGTGTCACCCGGGGAGCTGGGGCCAACGTCCTGACTTTC
CDR3 protein: CASSVTRGAGANVLTF

V gene: TRBV6-1
clone size: many
CDR3 length: 16
D gene: TRBD2
J gene: TRBJ2-1
CDR3 DNA: TGTGCCAGCAGTGAAATAGGCGGGAGGGCCTACAATGAGCAGTTCTTC
CDR3 protein: CASSEIGGRAYNEQFF

V gene: TRBV6-2/TRBV6-3
clone size: many
CDR3 length: 14
D gene: TRBD2
J gene: TRBJ2-1
CDR3 DNA: TGTGCCAGCAGCGACCTGGCGGGAGGTAATGAGCAGTTCTTC
CDR3 protein: CASSDLAGGNEQFF

V gene: TRBV4-2
clone size: many
CDR3 length: 16
D gene: TRBD2
J gene: TRBJ2-7
CDR3 DNA: TGTGCCAGCAGCCAGGAGTCTAGCGGAAGCTCCTACGAGCAGTACTTC
CDR3 protein: CASSQESSGSSYEQYF

V gene: TRBV7-9
clone size: few
CDR3 length: 13
D gene: NA
J gene: TRBJ2-5
CDR3 DNA: TGTGCCAGCAGCCGCAGCGCCCAAGAGACCCAGTACTTC
CDR3 protein: CASSRSAQETQYF

V gene: TRBV5-1
clone size: NA
CDR3 length: 15
D gene: NA
J gene: TRBJ2-5
CDR3 DNA: TGCGCCAGCAGCTTCCTGGGGAGTTCACAAGAGACCCAGTACTTC
CDR3 protein: CASSFLGSSQETQYF

V gene: TRBV11-2
clone size: many
CDR3 length: 15
D gene: NA
J gene: TRBJ2-1
CDR3 DNA: TGTGCCAGCAGCTTGGGGCAGCGTCCCTACAATGAGCAGTTCTTC
CDR3 protein: CASSLGQRPYNEQFF

V gene: TRBV27
clone size: NA
CDR3 length: 15
D gene: TRBD2
J gene: TRBJ2-7
CDR3 DNA: TGTGCCAGCAGGGCCCGGGGACTAGCGGGAGTCGAGCAGTACTTC
CDR3 protein: CASRARGLAGVEQYF

V gene: TRBV5-1
clone size: many
CDR3 length: 15
D gene: TRBD2
J gene: TRBJ2-1
CDR3 DNA: TGCGCCAGCAGCCCAGCGGGAGGACTAAACAATGAGCAGTTCTTC
CDR3 protein: CASSPAGGLNNEQFF

V gene: TRBV15
clone size: few
CDR3 length: 15
D gene: NA
J gene: TRBJ2-7
CDR3 DNA: TGTGCCACCAGCAGCAACAGGGTTAGCTCCTACGAGCAGTACTTC
CDR3 protein: CATSSNRVSSYEQYF

V gene: TRBV20-1
clone size: many
CDR3 length: 15
D gene: NA
J gene: TRBJ2-7
CDR3 DNA: TGCAGTGCTACCTCCACTAGCCTACCCTCCTACGAGCAGTACTTC
CDR3 protein: CSATSTSLPSYEQYF

V gene: TRBV5-6
clone size: many
CDR3 length: 15
D gene: NA
J gene: TRBJ2-3
CDR3 DNA: TGTGCCAGCAGCTTGGAACAAAGAGGCACAGATACGCAGTATTTT
CDR3 protein: CASSLEQRGTDTQYF

V gene: TRBV7-2
clone size: few
CDR3 length: 13
D gene: NA
J gene: TRBJ1-2
CDR3 DNA: TGTGCCAGCAGCTGGGACAAAAACTATGGCTACACCTTC
CDR3 protein: CASSWDKNYGYTF

V gene: TRBV7-2
clone size: NA
CDR3 length: 17
D gene: NA
J gene: TRBJ2-2
CDR3 DNA: TGTGCCAGCAGCTTAGCGCGGGGACAGAAGAGAATCGGGGAGCTGTTTTTT
CDR3 protein: CASSLARGQKRIGELFF

V gene: TRBV2
clone size: many
CDR3 length: 14
D gene: TRBD1
J gene: TRBJ2-2
CDR3 DNA: TGTGCCAGCTGGGCGGGACAGGGGCCCGGGGAGCTGTTTTTT
CDR3 protein: CASWAGQGPGELFF

V gene: TRBV21-1
clone size: few
CDR3 length: 19
D gene: NA
J gene: TRBJ1-3
CDR3 DNA: TGTGCCAGCAGCAAAGCCGGGGGGGCAGTGGCTTTCTCTGGAAACACCATATATTTT
CDR3 protein: CASSKAGGAVAFSGNTIYF

V gene: TRBV20-1
clone size: few
CDR3 length: 14
D gene: NA
J gene: TRBJ1-2
CDR3 DNA: TGCAGTGCTAGAGATCTCGGAGCCCCGGATGGCTACACCTTC
CDR3 protein: CSARDLGAPDGYTF

V gene: TRBV10-3
clone size: many
CDR3 length: 15
D gene: TRBD2
J gene: TRBJ2-1
CDR3 DNA: TGTGCCATCAGTATAAGCGGGAGCTCCTACAATGAGCAGTTCTTC
CDR3 protein: CAISISGSSYNEQFF

V gene: TRBV27
clone size: few
CDR3 length: 14
D gene: NA
J gene: TRBJ1-1
CDR3 DNA: TGTGCCAGCAGTTTGAAGGGCCTGAACACTGAAGCTTTCTTT
CDR3 protein: CASSLKGLNTEAFF

V gene: TRBV7-9
clone size: many
CDR3 length: 17
D gene: NA
J gene: TRBJ2-7
CDR3 DNA: TGTGCCAGCAGCTTTTACCCCGCCGACGGCAAGACCTACGAGCAGTACTTC
CDR3 protein: CASSFYPADGKTYEQYF

V gene: TRBV20-1
clone size: many
CDR3 length: 14
D gene: TRBD2
J gene: TRBJ2-1
CDR3 DNA: TGCAGTGCTAGCAGGTCGGGAGGGCCGGGTGAGCAGTTCTTC
CDR3 protein: CSASRSGGPGEQFF

V gene: TRBV28
clone size: few
CDR3 length: 15
D gene: TRBD2
J gene: TRBJ2-1
CDR3 DNA: TGTGCCAGCAGTTCCCACGGACTAGCGGCCTTACCCCAGTTCTTC
CDR3 protein: CASSSHGLAALPQFF

V gene: TRBV9
clone size: many
CDR3 length: 13
D gene: TRBD1
J gene: TRBJ2-1
CDR3 DNA: TGTGCCAGCAGCGAGGGACAGGGGCATGAGCAGTTCTTC
CDR3 protein: CASSEGQGHEQFF

V gene: TRBV20-1
clone size: many
CDR3 length: 12
D gene: NA
J gene: TRBJ2-4
CDR3 DNA: TGCAGTGCTAGAGAAGGGAAAAACATTCAGTACTTC
CDR3 protein: CSAREGKNIQYF

V gene: TRBV4-3
clone size: few
CDR3 length: 15
D gene: TRBD1
J gene: TRBJ1-2
CDR3 DNA: TGCGCCAGCAGCCATCCCTCAGGGGGCGACTATGGCTACACCTTC
CDR3 protein: CASSHPSGGDYGYTF

V gene: TRBV5-1
clone size: many
CDR3 length: 16
D gene: TRBD1
J gene: TRBJ1-2
CDR3 DNA: TGCGCCAGCAGCCCGGACAGGGAGACGGACTACTATGGCTACACCTTC
CDR3 protein: CASSPDRETDYYGYTF

V gene: TRBV27
clone size: many
CDR3 length: 14
D gene: NA
J gene: TRBJ2-7
CDR3 DNA: TGTGCCAGCAGTTACGGGGGAGCGTCCTACGAGCAGTACTTC
CDR3 protein: CASSYGGASYEQYF

V gene: TRBV7-2
clone size: many
CDR3 length: 14
D gene: NA
J gene: TRBJ2-1
CDR3 DNA: TGTGCCAGCAGCTTGACCGGGTCATCAAATGAGCAGTTCTTC
CDR3 protein: CASSLTGSSNEQFF

V gene: TRBV4-1
clone size: NA
CDR3 length: 16
D gene: TRBD1
J gene: TRBJ2-7
CDR3 DNA: TGCGCCAGCAGCCAAGTTAGACAGGGGTCCCACTACGAGCAGTACTTC
CDR3 protein: CASSQVRQGSHYEQYF

V gene: TRBV25-1
clone size: NA
CDR3 length: 13
D gene: TRBD1
J gene: TRBJ1-2
CDR3 DNA: TGTGCCAGCAGCGGGGGACAGGGAGCATCCTACACCTTC
CDR3 protein: CASSGGQGASYTF

V gene: TRBV20-1
clone size: many
CDR3 length: 12
D gene: NA
J gene: TRBJ2-1
CDR3 DNA: TGCAGTGCAGCTCTAGCTGGCAATGAGCAGTTCTTC
CDR3 protein: CSAALAGNEQFF

V gene: TRBV7-9
clone size: many
CDR3 length: 13
D gene: NA
J gene: TRBJ1-5
CDR3 DNA: TGTGCCAGCAGCCGATCACCAAATCAGCCCCAGCATTTT
CDR3 protein: CASSRSPNQPQHF

V gene: TRBV20-1
clone size: many
CDR3 length: 14
D gene: NA
J gene: TRBJ2-2
CDR3 DNA: TGCAGTGCCTTCCTTAGGGACGAATACGGGGAGCTGTTTTTT
CDR3 protein: CSAFLRDEYGELFF

V gene: TRBV28
clone size: many
CDR3 length: 15
D gene: TRBD2
J gene: TRBJ2-7
CDR3 DNA: TGTGCCCCGGGAGGGTGGCAGGGGCCTTCGAGGGAGCAGTACTTC
CDR3 protein: CAPGGWQGPSREQYF